A single sample is the source of the 2 T cell receptor beta chains below, sequenced in a study of technical replicates of blood from a few donors. The data were produced by immunoSEQ multiplex PCR, yet TCRdb's version contains in-frame clones alone and is incomplete. The sample shows under 85,000 clones, roughly 97% of them seen only once. The specimen sequenced was T cells isolated from PBMCs. The origin of the receptors is a human donor in good health.

This chain connects TRBV4-3 to TRBJ2-1; TRBD2 might be the D (6 bases). Germline loops: CDR1 LGHNA, CDR2 YSLEER. The CDR3 consists of 16 residues. V was clipped by 3 bases and J by 0 bases, with 12 bases between them. The CDR3 DNA is TGCGCCAGCAGCCATGACCTAGCGTTCTCCTACAATGAGCAGTTCTTC. Protein sequence: CASSHDLAFSYNEQFF.

V and J are TRBV9 and TRBJ2-3, with 10 bases identical to TRBD2. V dropped 7 bases and J dropped 5; count of bases not matched to a gene: 10. The germline V gene has CDR1 SGDLS and CDR2 YYNGEE. The CDR3 is 15 residues long. The CDR3 bases are TGTGCCAGCGCCCCTACTAGCGGGACCGGAGATACGCAGTATTTT. Residues: CASAPTSGTGDTQYF.